Each of the 18 T cell receptor beta chains below was sequenced from the same sample in a study of blood T cell repertoires in COVID-19. Method: immunoSEQ multiplex PCR; TCRdb's copy keeps in-frame clones and lacks some. Among 350,000 to 450,000 clones listed, 89% were seen once. The sample taken for sequencing was peripheral blood. All receptors come from a woman between 40 and 55 years old with COVID-19, enrolled during active disease.

CDR3 sequence (DNA): TGTGCCAGTAGGCAGGGTATGGCCTATGGCTACACCTTC. Protein: CASRQGMAYGYTF. The chain uses TRBV19 and TRBJ1-2, with TRBD1 as a possible D gene (5 bases). Trimming took off 6 bases at V and 4 bases at J, with 12 bases between the two ends. This CDR3 contains 13 residues. The germline V gene has CDR1 LNHDA and CDR2 SQIVND (reference sequence). The variable domain in full, completed from reference TRBV19 and TRBJ1-2, reads DGGITQSPKYLFRKEGQNVTLSCEQNLNHDAMYWYRQDPGQGLRLIYYSQIVNDFQKGDIAEGYSVSREKKESFPLTVTSAQKNPTAFYLCASRQGMAYGYTFGSGTRLTVV.

This clone was recorded a few times. The V gene is TRBV30, the J gene TRBJ1-2; 9 nucleotides line up with TRBD1. The ends lost 3 bases at V and 2 bases at J; junction bases unmatched: 4. CDR1 GTSNPN and CDR2 SVGIG come from the germline V gene (reference sequence). The CDR3 is 14 residues long. This chain's CDR3 is CAWSTGTGNYGYTF. In DNA, the CDR3 is TGTGCCTGGAGCACCGGGACAGGGAACTATGGCTACACCTTC.

The genes are TRBV28 and TRBJ1-5, with D possibly TRBD1 on 6 matching bases. The CDR3 is 15 amino acids. The germline V gene has CDR1 MDHEN and CDR2 SYDVKM. The V and J ends lost 5 bases and 2 bases respectively, with 13 bases between them. The CDR3 nucleotides read TGTGCCAGCAGTAATGGGGGGGCTGGCAATCAGCCCCAGCATTTT. Amino acids: CASSNGGAGNQPQHF.

A note on this clone: Additional DNA sequences in this sample encode the identical CDR3. The CDR3 is CAWSLSYEQYF. The CDR3 coding sequence is TGTGCCTGGAGTCTGTCCTACGAGCAGTACTTC. The genes are TRBV30 and TRBJ2-7; D ambiguous. Germline CDR1 GTSNPN, CDR2 SVGIG (reference sequence). This CDR3 is built from 11 residues. V was shortened by 2 bases and J by 1 base, with 3 bases between the two germline ends.

This chain joins TRBV10-3 and TRBJ1-2, with a tentative D call TRBD1 (5 bases). The CDR3 totals 16 residues. V was shortened by 3 bases and J by 2 bases, with 16 bases between the two germline ends. Germline V gene lookup returns CDR1 ENHRY and CDR2 SYGVKD. The CDR3 nucleotides read TGTGCCATCAGTGAAAGGGGCCAGGGAATAAACTATGGCTACACCTTC. It is translated as CAISERGQGINYGYTF.

J is TRBJ2-1 and V is TRBV5-6; D might be TRBD1 (6 bases). Germline V gives CDR1 SGHDT, CDR2 YYEEEE. The length of the CDR3 is 16 residues. V was pared by 4 bases and J by 0 bases, with 14 bases between. CDR3: CASSGMKQGSYNEQFF. Here the CDR3 DNA reads TGTGCCAGCAGCGGAATGAAACAGGGCTCCTACAATGAGCAGTTCTTC.

CDR3 residues: CSVVGTSYKSSYNEQFF. CDR3 sequence (DNA): TGCAGCGTTGTCGGGACTAGCTATAAGAGCTCCTACAATGAGCAGTTCTTC. The rearrangement uses TRBV29-1 and TRBJ2-1; 9 bases map to TRBD2. The CDR3 contains 17 residues. Losses at the gene ends were 4 bases for V and 0 bases for J; bases not matched to a gene: 10. CDR1 is SQVTM and CDR2 is ANQGSEA in the germline V gene.

The V and J genes are TRBV30 and TRBJ1-1; 8 positions agree with TRBD1. CDR3 length: 14 residues. Germline V gene sequence: CDR1 GTSNPN, CDR2 SVGIG (reference sequence). The J segment lost 11 bases and the V segment lost 3 bases, leaving 14 bases of the junction unmatched. The CDR3 DNA sequence: TGTGCCTGGAGCGGAGTCAGGGGGCAGGAGAGGGCTTTCTTT. This translates into CAWSGVRGQERAFF. The full variable domain, rest sourced from reference TRBV30 and TRBJ1-1, is SQTIHQWPATLVQPVGSPLSLECTVEGTSNPNLYWYRQAAGRGLQLLFYSVGIGQISSEVPQNLSASRPQDRQFILSSKKLLLSDSGFYLCAWSGVRGQERAFFGQGTRLTVV.

V gene TRBV7-8 combines with J gene TRBJ1-5; D is possibly TRBD1 (5 bases). CDR3 length: 17 amino acids. Germline V gene sequence: CDR1 SGHVS, CDR2 FQNEAQ. V was pared by 5 bases and J by 1 base, with 18 bases between. The CDR3 loop is CASSVRDGGMSNQPQHF. The CDR3 bases are TGTGCCAGCAGCGTACGGGATGGGGGGATGAGCAATCAGCCCCAGCATTTT.

The CDR3: CASSSLTGRDTEAFF. The DNA of the CDR3 is TGCGCCAGCAGCTCCTTGACAGGGCGAGACACTGAAGCTTTCTTT. The J gene is TRBJ1-1, the V gene TRBV5-1; TRBD1 aligns across 7 bases. Germline CDR1 and CDR2: SGHRS and YFSETQ. Germline trimming cut 3 bases from V and 3 bases from J; bases unmatched to any gene: 8. The CDR3 is 15 residues long.

The gene calls are TRBV6-4 and TRBJ1-5; no clear D. V was trimmed by 2 bases and J by 11 bases, leaving 10 bases between them. The CDR3 has 12 amino acids. CDR1 is MRHNA and CDR2 is SNTAGT in the germline V gene. The CDR3, as DNA: TGTGCCAGCAGTGACGGACTGGGCTCCCAGCATTTT. This gives the protein CASSDGLGSQHF.

The rearrangement links TRBV5-1 to TRBJ2-2; D may be TRBD1 (6 bases). The V end lost 4 bases, the J end lost 10 bases, and 11 bases lay between the germline ends. Germline-derived CDR1 and CDR2 are SGHRS and YFSETQ. The CDR3 runs 12 residues. As DNA, the CDR3 is TGCGCCAGCAGCCCGGACAGTTTGGAGCTGTTTTTT. It yields the protein CASSPDSLELFF.

This clone was seen only a few times. CDR3 sequence reads: CASSPGLNTLNTGELFF. The CDR3 DNA reads TGTGCCAGCAGCCCGGGACTCAACACTCTGAACACCGGGGAGCTGTTTTTT. V and J are TRBV7-8 and TRBJ2-2; D might be TRBD2 (6 bases). Germline CDR1 and CDR2: SGHVS and FQNEAQ. The V end was cut by 5 bases, the J end by 1 base, with 17 bases between. This CDR3 is built from 17 residues. Combining the CDR3 with reference TRBV7-8 and TRBJ2-2 gives the whole variable domain GAGVSQSPRYKVAKRGQDVALRCDPISGHVSLFWYQQALGQGPEFLTYFQNEAQLDKSGLPSDRFFAERPEGSVSTLKIQRTQQEDSAVYLCASSPGLNTLNTGELFFGEGSRLTVL.

This clone was detected only once. The chain recombines TRBV18 with TRBJ1-2, with 9 nucleotides matching TRBD1. After removal of 3 bases from V and 6 bases from J, the junction contained 2 bases not matched to a gene. Looked up from germline, CDR1 is KGHSH and CDR2 is LQKENI. CDR3 length: 13 residues. The CDR3 DNA sequence: TGTGCCAGCTCACCCGGGACAGGGAATGGCTACACCTTC. Translating gives CASSPGTGNGYTF.

CDR3: CASSYSSGSLMGEFF. In DNA form, the CDR3 reads TGTGCCAGCAGTTACTCTAGCGGGAGTTTAATGGGGGAGTTCTTC. The chain links TRBV6-2 or TRBV6-3 to TRBJ2-1; 9 bases are shared with TRBD2. Trimming removed 0 bases from V and 14 bases from J; junction bases left unmatched: 11. The CDR3 is 15 amino acids. Germline CDR1 is MNHEY and CDR2 is SVGEGT.

The chain recombines TRBV28 with TRBJ1-3; D may be TRBD1 (6 bases). This CDR3 comprises 13 residues. V dropped 3 bases and J dropped 11 bases, with 14 bases sitting between them. Germline CDR1 reads MDHEN; CDR2 reads SYDVKM. The CDR3 DNA is TGTGCCAGCAGTTTGGCCAGGGGCGTCGCCATATATTTT. Residues: CASSLARGVAIYF.

The chain has TRBV15 and TRBJ2-7, with a weak D call TRBD2 (7 bases). Looked up from germline, CDR1 is LNHNV and CDR2 is YYDKDF (reference sequence). The CDR3 runs 13 residues. Trimming removed 3 bases from V and 6 bases from J, with 12 bases in between. CDR3 DNA: TGTGCCACCAGCAGGCTTGCGGGGGCCGAGCAGTACTTC. As protein: CATSRLAGAEQYF.

V and J are TRBV27 and TRBJ1-4; D perhaps matches TRBD1 (6 bases). Trimming removed 3 bases from V and 8 bases from J, with 10 bases in between. Germline V CDR1 and CDR2: MNHEY, SMNVEV (reference sequence). This CDR3 is 13 amino acids long. CDR3 loop: CASSFQGREKLFF. CDR3 DNA: TGTGCCAGCAGTTTTCAGGGGCGGGAAAAACTGTTTTTT.